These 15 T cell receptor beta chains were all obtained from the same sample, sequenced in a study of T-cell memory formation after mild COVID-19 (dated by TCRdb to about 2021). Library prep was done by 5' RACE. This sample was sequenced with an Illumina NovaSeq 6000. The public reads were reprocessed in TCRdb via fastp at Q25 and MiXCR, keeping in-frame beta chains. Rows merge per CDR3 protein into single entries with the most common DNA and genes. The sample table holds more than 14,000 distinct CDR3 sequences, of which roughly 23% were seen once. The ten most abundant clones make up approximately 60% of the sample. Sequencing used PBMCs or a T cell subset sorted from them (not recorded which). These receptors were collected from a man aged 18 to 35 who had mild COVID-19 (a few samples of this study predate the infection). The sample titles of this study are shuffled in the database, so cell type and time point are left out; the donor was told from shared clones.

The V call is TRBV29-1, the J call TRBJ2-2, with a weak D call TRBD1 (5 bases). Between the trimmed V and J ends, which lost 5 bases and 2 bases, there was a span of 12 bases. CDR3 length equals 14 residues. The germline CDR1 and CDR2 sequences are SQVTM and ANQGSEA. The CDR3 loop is CSVLEQANTGELFF. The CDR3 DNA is TGCAGCGTTTTGGAACAGGCCAACACCGGGGAGCTGTTTTTT.

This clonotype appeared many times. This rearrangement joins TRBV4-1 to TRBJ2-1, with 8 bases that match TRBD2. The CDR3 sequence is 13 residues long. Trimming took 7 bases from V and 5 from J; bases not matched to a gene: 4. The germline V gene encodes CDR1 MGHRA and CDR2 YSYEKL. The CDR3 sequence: CASTSTSDNEQFF. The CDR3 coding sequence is TGCGCCAGCACCTCGACTAGCGACAATGAGCAGTTCTTC.

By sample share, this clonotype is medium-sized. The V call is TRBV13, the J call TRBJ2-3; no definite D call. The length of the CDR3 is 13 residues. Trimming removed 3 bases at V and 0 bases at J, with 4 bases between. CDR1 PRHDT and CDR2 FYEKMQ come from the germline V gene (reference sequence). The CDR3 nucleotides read TGTGCCAGCAGCTTCTCCAGCACAGATACGCAGTATTTT. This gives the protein CASSFSSTDTQYF. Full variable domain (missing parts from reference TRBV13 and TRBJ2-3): AAGVIQSPRHLIKEKRETATLKCYPIPRHDTVYWYQQGPGQDPQFLISFYEKMQSDKGSIPDRFSAQQFSDYHSELNMSSLELGDSALYFCASSFSSTDTQYFGPGTRLTVL.

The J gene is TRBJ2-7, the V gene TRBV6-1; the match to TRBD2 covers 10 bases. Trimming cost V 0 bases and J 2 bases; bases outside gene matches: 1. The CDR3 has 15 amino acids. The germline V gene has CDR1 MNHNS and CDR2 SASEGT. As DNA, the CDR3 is TGTGCCAGCAGTGAAGCGAGCGGGGGGGCCTACGAGCAGTACTTC. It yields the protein CASSEASGGAYEQYF.

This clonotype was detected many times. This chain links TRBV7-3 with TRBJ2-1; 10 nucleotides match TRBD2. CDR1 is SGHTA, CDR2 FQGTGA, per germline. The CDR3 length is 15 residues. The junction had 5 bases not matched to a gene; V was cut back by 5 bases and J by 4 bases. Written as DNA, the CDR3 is TGTGCCAGCAGCATCGGGACTAGCGTGTACAATGAGCAGTTCTTC. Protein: CASSIGTSVYNEQFF.

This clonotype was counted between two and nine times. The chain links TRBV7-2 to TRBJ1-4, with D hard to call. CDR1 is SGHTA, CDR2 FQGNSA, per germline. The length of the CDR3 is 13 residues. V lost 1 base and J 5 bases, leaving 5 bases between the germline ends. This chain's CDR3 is CASSLGPNEKLFF. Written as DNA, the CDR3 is TGTGCCAGCAGCTTAGGACCGAATGAAAAACTGTTTTTT. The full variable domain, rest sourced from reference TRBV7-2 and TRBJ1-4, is GAGVSQSPSNKVTEKGKDVELRCDPISGHTALYWYRQSLGQGLEFLIYFQGNSAPDKSGLPSDRFSAERTGGSVSTLTIQRTQQEDSAVYLCASSLGPNEKLFFGSGTQLSVL.

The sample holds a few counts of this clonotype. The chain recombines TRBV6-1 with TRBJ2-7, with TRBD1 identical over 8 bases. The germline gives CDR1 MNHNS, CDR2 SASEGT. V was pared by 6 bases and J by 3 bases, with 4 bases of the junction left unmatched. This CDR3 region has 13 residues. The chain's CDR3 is CASRSGGLYEQYF. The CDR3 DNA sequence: TGTGCCAGCAGGTCAGGGGGCCTCTACGAGCAGTACTTC.

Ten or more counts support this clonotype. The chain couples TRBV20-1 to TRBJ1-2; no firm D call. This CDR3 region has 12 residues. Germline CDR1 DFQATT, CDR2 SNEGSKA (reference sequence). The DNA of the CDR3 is TGCAGGATCCTCGATTCTCCCTATGGCTACACCTTC. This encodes CRILDSPYGYTF.

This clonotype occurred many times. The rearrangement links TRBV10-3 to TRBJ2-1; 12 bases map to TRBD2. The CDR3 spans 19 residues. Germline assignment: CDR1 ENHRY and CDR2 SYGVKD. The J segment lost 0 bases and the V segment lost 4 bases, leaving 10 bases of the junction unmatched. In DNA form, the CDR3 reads TGTGCCATCAGTGTCATGACTAGCGGGAGACTTAGCTCCTACAATGAGCAGTTCTTC. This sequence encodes CAISVMTSGRLSSYNEQFF.

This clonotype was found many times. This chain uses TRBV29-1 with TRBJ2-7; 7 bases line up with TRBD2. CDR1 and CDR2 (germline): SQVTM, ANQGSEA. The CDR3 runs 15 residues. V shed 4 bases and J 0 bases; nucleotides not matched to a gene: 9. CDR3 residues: CSVVRPTSVSYEQYF. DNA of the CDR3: TGCAGCGTTGTCCGCCCTACTAGCGTCTCCTACGAGCAGTACTTC.

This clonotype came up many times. The CDR3 region has the DNA TGTGCCAGCAGTTACGGCGGGGGACAGACCTACTATGGCTACACCTTC. Protein product: CASSYGGGQTYYGYTF. This chain uses TRBV12-3 or TRBV12-4 with TRBJ1-2; 7 positions match TRBD1. Trimming removed 4 bases from V and 3 bases from J; junction bases left unmatched: 11. There are 16 residues in the CDR3.

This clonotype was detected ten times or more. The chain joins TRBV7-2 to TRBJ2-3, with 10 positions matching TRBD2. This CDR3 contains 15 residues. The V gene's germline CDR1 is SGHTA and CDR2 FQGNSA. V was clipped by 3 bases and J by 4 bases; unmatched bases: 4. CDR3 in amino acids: CASSFSGGRADTQYF. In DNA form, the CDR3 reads TGTGCCAGCAGCTTTAGCGGGGGGCGGGCAGATACGCAGTATTTT.

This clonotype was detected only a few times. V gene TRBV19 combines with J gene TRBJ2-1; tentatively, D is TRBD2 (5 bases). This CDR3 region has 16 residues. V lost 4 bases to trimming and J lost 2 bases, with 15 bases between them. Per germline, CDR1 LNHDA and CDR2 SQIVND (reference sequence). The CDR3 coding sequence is TGTGCCAGTAGTAGTAATGTAGTGGGAGCCTACAATGAGCAGTTCTTC. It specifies CASSSNVVGAYNEQFF.

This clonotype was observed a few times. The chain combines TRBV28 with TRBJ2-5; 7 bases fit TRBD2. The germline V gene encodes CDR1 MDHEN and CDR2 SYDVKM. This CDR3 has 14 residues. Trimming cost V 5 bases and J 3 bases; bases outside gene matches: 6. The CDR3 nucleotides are TGTGCCAGCAGTCCCCTGGGAGGGAAAGAGACCCAGTACTTC. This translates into CASSPLGGKETQYF.

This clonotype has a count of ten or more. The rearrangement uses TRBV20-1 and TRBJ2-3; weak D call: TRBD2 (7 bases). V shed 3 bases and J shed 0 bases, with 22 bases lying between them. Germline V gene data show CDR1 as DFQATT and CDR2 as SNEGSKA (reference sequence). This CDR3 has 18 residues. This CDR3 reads CSASGGPSPFFSTDTQYF. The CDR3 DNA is TGCAGTGCTAGCGGGGGGCCATCTCCCTTTTTTAGCACAGATACGCAGTATTTT.